The TCR beta chain described here comes from a study of shared clonotypes between healthy human individuals (dated by TCRdb to the early 2020s). Notes on the research overall: The cohort comprised a couple of women and a few men aged 18 to 49 years. For each donor, CD4 naive and CD4 memory were each given three plates, CD8 naive was given two plates, and CD8 memory was given one plate. To estimate repertoire size and how much clonotype sharing occurs between individuals, the study deeply sequenced the blood TCR repertoires of five healthy adults. Libraries were prepared and TCR repertoires were sequenced by different laboratories using diverse techniques, in order to increase sequencing depth and limit assay-specific biases. Each donor's leukapheresis produced roughly between roughly 0.94 and 9.5 billion PBMCs. Points the paper makes about the study in general: Only blood was sampled, and tissue TCR repertoires likely differ from those in blood. Compared with non-shared clonotypes, clonotypes shared by all four sorted-subset donors had higher generation probabilities. Rarefaction of sorted-subset datasets indicated incomplete sequencing despite the large sequencing depth. The small number of donors limited the genetic and exposure-history diversity represented. Pairwise subsampling indicated that sequencing depth was expected to affect the degree of clonotype sharing among donors. Approximately 4.8% of naive CD4, roughly 3.6% of naive CD8, approximately 2% of memory CD4, and approximately 0.4% of memory CD8 clonotypes were shared across four donors. Estimated clonotype richness was generally larger for naive than for memory subsets.

The donors were healthy, HIV-negative adults who had no recently reported acute infections or vaccinations. Every donor was a Caucasian adult residing in Nashville, Tennessee, USA. CD4+ T cells were enriched by magnetic negative selection; naive cells were then positively selected on CD45RA, and the negative fraction formed the memory subset. Blood was obtained by leukapheresis, after which PBMCs were separated by Ficoll-Histopaque density gradient centrifugation and cryopreserved in liquid nitrogen vapor phase. Analytical flow cytometry was used to check the purity and quantity of every magnetically sorted T cell population. Each sorted fraction had its genomic DNA isolated and then quantified by UV absorbance on a Nanodrop 2000c. TCR CDR3 regions were amplified from genomic DNA by multiplex PCR using the deep immunoSEQ assay. For each cell subset, the extracted genomic DNA was distributed evenly across all wells of several immunoSEQ 96-well plates, and each plate served as one replicate. For sorted subsets, each replicate PCR was loaded with 150 to 250 ng genomic DNA, equivalent to approximately 27,000 T cell genomes. Purified libraries were measured with a Qubit 3.0 fluorometer, size-checked on a Bioanalyzer 2100, and measured again with the KAPA Library Quantification kit. Every immunoSEQ 96-well plate was sequenced on a dedicated single-read 150-cycle Illumina NextSeq 550 flow cell. As for the original processing: Because the immunoSEQ output included only junctional sequences and no quality scores, the filtering could not be the same as the filtering used for full-length reads. Sequences were annotated with PyIR, a Python wrapper for IgBLAST v1.9, and V/J genes and CDR3 were assigned using IMGT germline references. Reads with weak V/J assignments (E-value above 1e-6), missing CDR3, stop codons, out-of-frame junctions, or ambiguous translated residues were removed. V3J clonotypes were defined as sequences sharing an identical inferred V gene, J gene, and CDR3 amino acid sequence. To compute the percentage overlap between repertoires, the number of shared unique clonotypes was divided by the size of the smaller repertoire. RTK rarefaction, the Chao1 estimator, and Recon v2.1 estimates of unobserved clonotypes were used to assess repertoire richness. Generation probabilities were computed with OLGA for all TCRbeta clonotypes obtained by the gDNA method from a handful of donors. In its TCRdb copy, this immuneACCESS table keeps in-frame sequences only and misses some clones. Where compared with another copy, unresolved V genes explain less than half of these, and the others have no known cause. V, J and clone size are those of that table, while D and trimming were read from the DNA. The sample includes more than 2 million clones, with almost 96% observed a single time. Jointly, the top ten make up around 0.13% of the sample.

A single count supports this clone. No antigen is known for it. Per-base quality was not reported, and no clone a single base away is much larger than it. The same CDR3 can be traced to other DNA sequences in this sample. Deletion took 0 bases off V and 0 bases off J, with a span of 6 bases between the germline ends. The CDR3 sequence holds 14 residues, the cysteine and phenylalanine included. Just the 42-base CDR3 DNA is kept, in frame starting at base 1. Per the germline V gene, SGDLS is the CDR1 and YYNGEE is the CDR2. Recombination joined TRBV9 with TRBJ1-2; confidence is insufficient to name the D gene. The origin of this receptor is a man younger than 30 in good health. Sequencing was done on a sample of naive CD4+ T cells sorted from blood. This specimen's cell subset or site label, interpreted: CD45RA+ positively selected. The CDR3 corresponds to CASSVGGANYGYTF. The DNA is TGTGCCAGCAGCGTAGGAGGAGCTAACTATGGCTACACCTTC.